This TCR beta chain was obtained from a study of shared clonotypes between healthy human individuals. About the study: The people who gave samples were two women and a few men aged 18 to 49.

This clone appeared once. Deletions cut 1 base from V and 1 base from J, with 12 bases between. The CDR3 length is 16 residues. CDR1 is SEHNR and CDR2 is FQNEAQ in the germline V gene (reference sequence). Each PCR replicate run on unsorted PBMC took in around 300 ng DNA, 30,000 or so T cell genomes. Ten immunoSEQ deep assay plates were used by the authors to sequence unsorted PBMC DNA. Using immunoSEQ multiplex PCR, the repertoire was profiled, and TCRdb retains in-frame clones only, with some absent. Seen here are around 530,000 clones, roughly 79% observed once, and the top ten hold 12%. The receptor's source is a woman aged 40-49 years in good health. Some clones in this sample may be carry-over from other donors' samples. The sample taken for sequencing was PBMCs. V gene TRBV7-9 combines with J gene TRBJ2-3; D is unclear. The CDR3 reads CASSLVGLAGTDTQYF. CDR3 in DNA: TGTGCCAGCAGCTTAGTAGGGTTAGCTGGCACAGATACGCAGTATTTT.